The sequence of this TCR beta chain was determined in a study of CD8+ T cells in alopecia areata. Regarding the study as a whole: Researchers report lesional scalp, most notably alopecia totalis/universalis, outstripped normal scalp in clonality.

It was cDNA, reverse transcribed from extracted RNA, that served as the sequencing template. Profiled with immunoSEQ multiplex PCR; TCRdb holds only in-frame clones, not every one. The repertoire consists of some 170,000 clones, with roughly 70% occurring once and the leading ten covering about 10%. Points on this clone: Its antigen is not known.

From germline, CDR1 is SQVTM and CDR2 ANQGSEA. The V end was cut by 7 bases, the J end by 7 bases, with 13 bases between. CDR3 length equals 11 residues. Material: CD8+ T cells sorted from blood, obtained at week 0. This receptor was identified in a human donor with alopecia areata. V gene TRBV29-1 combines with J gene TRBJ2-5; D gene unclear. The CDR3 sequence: CSGNQWGTQYF. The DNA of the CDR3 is TGCAGCGGAAACCAGTGGGGGACCCAGTACTTC.